The next 10 T cell receptor beta chains were all read from a single sample in a study of cytomegalovirus exposure and HLA in healthy donors. Primers: 60 Vbeta forward and 13 Jbeta reverse. Data came from immunoSEQ multiplex PCR; TCRdb stores just in-frame clones and leaves some out. The table lists some 130,000 clones, about four fifths of them singletons. The sample was PBMCs. The receptor set was obtained from a woman in her thirties or forties in good health and CMV-seronegative.

This chain uses TRBV2 with TRBJ1-6; possibly TRBD1 for D (6 bases). The germline CDR1 and CDR2 sequences are SNHLY and FYNNEI. CDR3 length equals 16 residues. V dropped 2 bases and J dropped 9 bases, with 17 bases sitting between them. The CDR3 here is CASSENGGLNGSPLHF. The CDR3 nucleotides read TGTGCCAGCAGTGAAAATGGGGGCTTAAACGGTTCACCCCTCCACTTT.

The V and J genes are TRBV5-1 and TRBJ1-2, with a possible D match to TRBD1 (5 bases). Germline V gives CDR1 SGHRS, CDR2 YFSETQ. V gave up 0 bases and J gave up 7 bases, with 16 bases separating them. This CDR3 spans 15 amino acids. The CDR3 protein is CASSLEGAASGGYTF. CDR3 nucleotides: TGCGCCAGCAGCTTGGAAGGGGCGGCCTCCGGTGGCTACACCTTC.

This chain links TRBV13 with TRBJ1-2; D ambiguous. The CDR3 is 13 amino acids. Trimming stripped 5 bases from V and 3 bases from J, with 10 bases between. Germline CDR1 and CDR2: PRHDT and FYEKMQ (reference sequence). The DNA for the CDR3 is TGTGCCAGCAGCCCACTGGAGGACTATGGCTACACCTTC. Translated, it gives CASSPLEDYGYTF. The entire variable domain, with the rest obtained from reference TRBV13 and TRBJ1-2, is as follows: AAGVIQSPRHLIKEKRETATLKCYPIPRHDTVYWYQQGPGQDPQFLISFYEKMQSDKGSIPDRFSAQQFSDYHSELNMSSLELGDSALYFCASSPLEDYGYTFGSGTRLTVV.

The V and J genes are TRBV7-3 and TRBJ2-3; TRBD2 matches at 9 bases. The CDR3 extends over 16 amino acids. Trimming at V came to 5 bases and at J to 1 base, leaving 7 bases not matched to a gene. Germline V gives CDR1 SGHTA, CDR2 FQGTGA. DNA of the CDR3: TGTGCCAGCAGCCCGCAGCGGGGGGCGGGCACAGATACGCAGTATTTT. It specifies CASSPQRGAGTDTQYF.

The chain uses TRBV5-6 and TRBJ2-7, with a possible D match to TRBD2 (6 bases). Looked up from germline, CDR1 is SGHDT and CDR2 is YYEEEE. This CDR3 comprises 14 residues. V was pared by 3 bases and J by 7 bases, with 17 bases between. The CDR3 loop reads CASSSPRLVCEQYF. CDR3 sequence (DNA): TGTGCCAGCAGCTCCCCTCGACTAGTATGTGAGCAGTACTTC.

The V call is TRBV4-2, the J call TRBJ2-7; tentatively, D is TRBD1 (5 bases). Between the trimmed V and J ends, which lost 4 bases and 2 bases, there was a span of 18 bases. The germline V gene has CDR1 LGHNA and CDR2 YNFKEQ. CDR3 length equals 16 residues. CDR3 coding DNA: TGTGCCAGCAGCCCCTTGCAGGGCATGGTCCCCTACGAGCAGTACTTC. This encodes CASSPLQGMVPYEQYF.

The chain links TRBV5-6 to TRBJ1-1; possible D gene TRBD1, 5 bases. This CDR3 is built from 13 residues. V lost 4 bases and J 3 bases, leaving 10 bases between the germline ends. CDR1 and CDR2 from the germline V gene are SGHDT and YYEEEE. The CDR3 loop is CASSNGGYTEAFF. Here the CDR3 DNA reads TGTGCCAGCAGCAACGGGGGTTACACTGAAGCTTTCTTT.

The rearrangement joins TRBV25-1 to TRBJ2-7; D remains unclear. The germline V gene encodes CDR1 MGHDK and CDR2 SYGVNS. V was shortened by 3 bases and J by 3 bases, with 12 bases between the two germline ends. The CDR3 sequence is 14 residues long. CDR3 amino acids: CASSDERRSYEQYF. In DNA form, the CDR3 reads TGTGCCAGCAGTGACGAGAGGAGAAGCTACGAGCAGTACTTC.

The V call is TRBV29-1, the J call TRBJ1-1, with 7 bases fitting TRBD1. Germline V gene data show CDR1 as SQVTM and CDR2 as ANQGSEA. V shed 6 bases, J shed 7 bases, and the junction held 8 bases outside the gene matches. CDR3 length: 12 residues. The CDR3 loop reads CSVEGQHIEAFF. CDR3 nucleotide sequence: TGCAGCGTCGAGGGACAGCACATTGAAGCTTTCTTT.

The V gene is TRBV10-3, the J gene TRBJ1-5; D is unclear. CDR3 length: 13 amino acids. Germline V lookup: CDR1 ENHRY, CDR2 SYGVKD. V was clipped by 0 bases and J by 11 bases, with 11 bases between them. The CDR3 coding sequence is TGTGCCATCAGTGAGTCCCAACCTACGTCCCAGCATTTT. Translation gives CAISESQPTSQHF.